This TCR beta chain was sequenced for a study of blood T cell repertoires in COVID-19. Study-level background: Acute and convalescent COVID-19 specimens originated in the United States, Italy and Spain. PBMCs, B-cell-depleted T cells, or T cells were the source of the cDNA or gDNA that made up the material.

V lost 6 bases, J lost 8 bases, and 6 bases stayed unmatched. Germline CDR1 and CDR2: ENHRY and SYGVKD. The CDR3 runs to 14 residues. Recruited during active infection, patients (from Seattle) were subsequently followed longitudinally. Authors' processing steps: Nucleated cell counts were estimated from reference gene primer amplification. Only in-frame clones appear in the TCRdb table, and some are missing; sequencing was by immunoSEQ multiplex PCR. The V and J calls and clone size were taken over from that table, and D and trimming were inferred from the DNA. Found here are 300,000 to 450,000 clones, around 87% of them singletons; the top ten hold around 9.3%.

This clonotype originated in a woman between 25 and 40 years old with COVID-19, enrolled during active disease. The chain couples TRBV10-3 to TRBJ1-4; 10 bases align to TRBD1. Sequencing was done on a sample of peripheral blood. The CDR3 region has the DNA TGTGCCATCAGCCCCGGGACAGGGGTGGAAAAACTGTTTTTT. It yields the protein CAISPGTGVEKLFF.